This TCR beta chain is from a study of regulatory T cells in long-lasting Graves disease. Germline V gene lookup returns CDR1 MDHEN and CDR2 SYDVKM. CDR3 length: 12 residues. V shed 7 bases and J shed 0 bases, with 4 bases lying between them. Combining iRepertoire HTBI primers with Arm-PCR of CDR3 regions, the authors built TCR beta libraries. TCRdb redid the calling of the multiplex PCR reads with MiXCR, one entry per CDR3 protein. The sample lists hundreds of thousands of distinct CDR3 sequences, around a fifth seen once, with around 12% in the top ten. This clonotype showed up many times. The sample's time point: persistent/refractory GD, antithyroid drugs over 5 years with positive TRAb. RNA from PBMCs was the source of the TCR library.

The J gene is TRBJ2-4, the V gene TRBV28; no clear D. The source of this sequence is a female donor with Graves disease. Sequenced here: peripheral blood mononuclear cells (PBMCs), sampled when the disease was refractory, from a patient treated with antithyroid drugs. In DNA, the CDR3 is TGTGCCAGCACGGGAGCCAAAAACATTCAGTACTTC. Translated: CASTGAKNIQYF.